Following are 32 T cell receptor beta chains from one sample sequenced in a study of blood T cell repertoires in COVID-19. The assay was immunoSEQ multiplex PCR, and TCRdb's table has in-frame clones only and misses some. The sample shows around 86,000 clones, 65% to 85% of them seen only once. Sequenced material: peripheral blood. The receptor source for this set is a woman aged 80 or older with acute or convalescent COVID-19.

The genes are TRBV6-5 and TRBJ2-1, with 11 positions matching TRBD2. In germline, CDR1 is MNHEY, CDR2 SVGAGI. This CDR3 is built from 14 residues. V gave up 6 bases and J gave up 9 bases; unmatched junction bases: 7. The CDR3 is CASSLLAGGTEQFF. Written as DNA, the CDR3 is TGTGCCAGCAGCCTCCTAGCGGGAGGAACTGAGCAGTTCTTC.

V gene TRBV6-5 combines with J gene TRBJ2-7; 9 nucleotides line up with TRBD1. The V and J ends lost 0 bases and 3 bases, in that order; junction bases with no gene match: 0. The CDR3 runs to 14 residues. Germline lookup yields CDR1 MNHEY and CDR2 SVGAGI. The CDR3 nucleotides are TGTGCCAGCAGTTACTCGGGACAGGGCTACGAGCAGTACTTC. The encoded protein is CASSYSGQGYEQYF.

The V call is TRBV6-6, the J call TRBJ1-1; 7 bases line up with TRBD1. Germline V gene lookup returns CDR1 MNHNY and CDR2 SVGAGI (reference sequence). J lost 1 base, V lost 11 bases, and 7 bases had no gene match. The CDR3 has 13 residues. This CDR3 is CAVEWTGNTEAFF. The CDR3 bases are TGTGCCGTCGAGTGGACAGGGAACACTGAAGCTTTCTTT.

The genes are TRBV7-9 and TRBJ2-3, with a possible D match to TRBD2 (6 bases). Germline V gives CDR1 SEHNR, CDR2 FQNEAQ (reference sequence). The ends were cut back, 2 bases at V and 13 bases at J, with 13 bases in the middle. This CDR3 region has 12 residues. CDR3 DNA: TGTGCCAGCAGCTTATTCGGGGGAGCGGAGTATTTT. This codes for CASSLFGGAEYF.

This clone was seen only a few times. The chain recombines TRBV10-1 with TRBJ2-4, with a possible D match to TRBD2 (6 bases). This CDR3 region has 14 residues. V dropped 3 bases and J dropped 4 bases, with 10 bases sitting between them. The germline gives CDR1 WNHNN, CDR2 SYGVQD (reference sequence). CDR3 DNA: TGCGCCAGCAGTGATGGCGGGGCAAAAAACATTCAGTACTTC. It is translated as CASSDGGAKNIQYF.

The genes are TRBV29-1 and TRBJ2-5; TRBD1 matches at 7 bases. CDR1 is SQVTM, CDR2 ANQGSEA, per germline. The V gene end was trimmed by 6 bases and the J gene end by 5 bases; junction bases not matched to a gene: 9. There are 13 residues in the CDR3. The CDR3 DNA follows: TGCAGCGTAACAGGGGTGGGTGTGGAGACCCAGTACTTC. Protein product: CSVTGVGVETQYF.

This chain links TRBV18 with TRBJ2-7, with TRBD1 matching over 8 bases. The junction had 10 bases not matched to a gene; V was cut back by 2 bases and J by 4 bases. Germline CDR1 reads KGHSH; CDR2 reads LQKENI. CDR3 length: 16 residues. CDR3 region: CASSPSPGGARYEQYF. Here the CDR3 DNA reads TGTGCCAGCTCACCAAGCCCAGGGGGCGCGCGATACGAGCAGTACTTC.

The chain joins TRBV2 to TRBJ1-4; no clear D gene. The V gene's germline CDR1 is SNHLY and CDR2 FYNNEI. Trimming removed 5 bases at V and 0 bases at J, with 7 bases between. The CDR3 is 14 residues long. In DNA form, the CDR3 reads TGTGCCAGCAGTCTTGACACAACTAATGAAAAACTGTTTTTT. Protein: CASSLDTTNEKLFF.

The chain links TRBV25-1 to TRBJ2-2; possible D gene TRBD2, 6 bases. Germline loops: CDR1 MGHDK, CDR2 SYGVNS. The CDR3 is 14 residues long. V dropped 4 bases and J dropped 4 bases, with 10 bases sitting between them. This CDR3 reads CASSGSGSTGELFF. CDR3 nucleotides: TGTGCCAGCAGTGGAAGCGGGTCCACCGGGGAGCTGTTTTTT. Full variable domain (outside the CDR3, taken from reference TRBV25-1 and TRBJ2-2): EADIYQTPRYLVIGTGKKITLECSQTMGHDKMYWYQQDPGMELHLIHYSYGVNSTEKGDLSSESTVSRIRTEHFPLTLESARPSHTSQYLCASSGSGSTGELFFGEGSRLTVL.

The rearrangement uses TRBV6-4 and TRBJ2-2, with D perhaps matching TRBD2 (5 bases). The germline V gene has CDR1 MRHNA and CDR2 SNTAGT. This CDR3 spans 13 amino acids. The germline V and J ends were trimmed by 10 bases and 5 bases, with 14 bases remaining between them. The CDR3 DNA reads TGTGCCACATCACGGGAATTGACCGGGGAGCTGTTTTTT. Residues: CATSRELTGELFF.

The gene calls are TRBV4-3 and TRBJ1-3; 7 bases fit TRBD1. Germline CDR1 LGHNA, CDR2 YSLEER. CDR3 length: 14 residues. Unmatched junction bases numbered 4, after V lost 5 bases and J lost 3 bases. CDR3 sequence reads: CASSNRGGGNTIYF. CDR3 sequence (DNA): TGCGCCAGCAGCAACAGGGGAGGTGGAAACACCATATATTTT.

The chain is built from TRBV7-3 and TRBJ2-7; 12 nucleotides agree with TRBD2. From germline, CDR1 is SGHTA and CDR2 FQGTGA. The CDR3 runs to 15 residues. The ends lost 5 bases at V and 0 bases at J; junction bases unmatched: 2. The CDR3, as DNA: TGTGCCAGCAGCCAGACTAGCGGGAGCTCCTACGAGCAGTACTTC. Translated: CASSQTSGSSYEQYF.

This sequence joins TRBV7-9 and TRBJ2-3; TRBD1 matches at 7 bases. The CDR3 loop spans 15 amino acids. V lost 6 bases to trimming and J lost 4 bases; unmatched junction nucleotides: 10. Germline CDR1 is SEHNR and CDR2 is FQNEAQ (reference sequence). The CDR3 is CASRPRTGSSDTQYF. Here the CDR3 DNA reads TGTGCCAGCAGACCAAGGACAGGAAGTTCAGATACGCAGTATTTT.

The gene calls are TRBV2 and TRBJ1-4; no clear D. Trimming took off 5 bases at V and 8 bases at J, with 9 bases between the two ends. The CDR3 is 12 residues long. Germline CDR1 reads SNHLY; CDR2 reads FYNNEI. The CDR3 here is CASSPRREKLFF. The CDR3 nucleotides read TGTGCCAGCAGTCCTAGGAGGGAAAAACTGTTTTTT.

The CDR3 sequence is CASSTRTSDNEQFF. The CDR3 region has the DNA TGTGCCAGCAGCACGCGGACTAGCGACAATGAGCAGTTCTTC. This chain uses TRBV7-9 with TRBJ2-1; 9 nucleotides agree with TRBD2. The ends lost 5 bases at V and 5 bases at J; junction bases unmatched: 4. From germline, CDR1 is SEHNR and CDR2 FQNEAQ (reference sequence). CDR3 length equals 14 residues.

The chain links TRBV7-9 to TRBJ1-2, with a tentative D call TRBD1 (5 bases). The CDR3 loop spans 14 amino acids. V was shortened by 3 bases and J by 3 bases, with 11 bases between the two germline ends. Germline V gives CDR1 SEHNR, CDR2 FQNEAQ (reference sequence). The DNA of the CDR3 is TGTGCCAGCAGCTTGGGGCGGTCAGACTATGGCTACACCTTC. Translated, it gives CASSLGRSDYGYTF. Supplemented by reference TRBV7-9 and TRBJ1-2, the full variable domain reads DTGVSQNPRHKITKRGQNVTFRCDPISEHNRLYWYRQTLGQGPEFLTYFQNEAQLEKSRLLSDRFSAERPKGSFSTLEIQRTEQGDSAMYLCASSLGRSDYGYTFGSGTRLTVV.

The chain couples TRBV6-6 to TRBJ2-5; the match to TRBD2 covers 8 bases. This CDR3 is 15 amino acids long. Looked up from germline, CDR1 is MNHNY and CDR2 is SVGAGI (reference sequence). J was trimmed by 2 bases and V by 6 bases; bases with no gene match: 8. This CDR3 reads CASRTGGGLQETQYF. CDR3 sequence (DNA): TGTGCCAGCAGGACGGGGGGGGGCCTACAAGAGACCCAGTACTTC.

The chain joins TRBV7-9 to TRBJ2-7; D remains ambiguous. This CDR3 is 12 amino acids long. With 4 bases removed from V and 3 bases from J, the gap between germline ends came to 7 bases. Germline V gene lookup returns CDR1 SEHNR and CDR2 FQNEAQ (reference sequence). The CDR3 sequence: CASSYGLYEQYF. The CDR3 bases are TGTGCCAGCAGCTATGGGCTCTACGAGCAGTACTTC.

This rearrangement joins TRBV27 to TRBJ2-2; 7 bases map to TRBD1. Germline V gives CDR1 MNHEY, CDR2 SMNVEV (reference sequence). The V and J ends lost 10 bases and 7 bases, in that order; junction bases with no gene match: 9. The CDR3 is 13 residues long. The CDR3: CATKTGSNGELFF. In nucleotides, the CDR3 is TGTGCCACCAAGACAGGGTCGAACGGGGAGCTGTTTTTT.

J is TRBJ1-6 and V is TRBV30; D gene ambiguous. The CDR3 totals 15 residues. V lost 4 bases and J lost 0, with 10 bases in between. Per germline, CDR1 GTSNPN and CDR2 SVGIG (reference sequence). The CDR3 spells CAWTLGSSYNSPLHF. In DNA, the CDR3 is TGTGCCTGGACCCTAGGGAGCTCCTATAATTCACCCCTCCACTTT.

This chain joins TRBV14 and TRBJ2-7, with TRBD1 as a possible D gene (5 bases). The V gene's germline CDR1 is SGHDN and CDR2 FVKESK. This CDR3 is 14 amino acids long. V was pared by 2 bases and J by 4 bases, with 12 bases between. The CDR3 reads CASSQPSTGYEQYF. DNA for the CDR3: TGTGCCAGCAGCCAACCTTCAACAGGTTACGAGCAGTACTTC.

This sequence joins TRBV19 and TRBJ2-1, with 12 bases aligning to TRBD2. V was pared by 6 bases and J by 4 bases, with 4 bases of the junction left unmatched. Germline CDR1 LNHDA, CDR2 SQIVND (reference sequence). The CDR3 sequence is 15 residues long. CDR3 nucleotides: TGTGCCAGTAGAAGACTAGCGGGAGCTTACAATGAGCAGTTCTTC. Translation gives CASRRLAGAYNEQFF.

This chain links TRBV27 with TRBJ1-2, with 8 bases matching TRBD1. V lost 3 bases and J lost 6; bases outside the gene matches: 6. This CDR3 is built from 14 residues. Germline values: CDR1 MNHEY, CDR2 SMNVEV (reference sequence). As DNA, the CDR3 is TGTGCCAGCAGTTTCTTGGACAGGGCGGATGGCTACACCTTC. Translated: CASSFLDRADGYTF.

The chain recombines TRBV12-5 with TRBJ2-5; 9 bases map to TRBD1. The CDR3 is made up of 13 amino acids. The V gene end was trimmed by 6 bases and the J gene end by 4 bases; junction bases not matched to a gene: 3. CDR1 and CDR2 from the germline V gene are LGHNT and FRNRAP. The CDR3 sequence is CASGRDRVETQYF. As DNA, the CDR3 is TGTGCTAGTGGGCGGGACAGGGTAGAGACCCAGTACTTC.

This sequence joins TRBV2 and TRBJ2-3; 7 nucleotides agree with TRBD1. Losses at the gene ends were 3 bases for V and 6 bases for J; bases not matched to a gene: 3. The CDR3 runs 13 residues. From germline, CDR1 is SNHLY and CDR2 FYNNEI. In nucleotides, the CDR3 is TGTGCCAGCAGTGATGGGACAGTGGATACGCAGTATTTT. This gives the protein CASSDGTVDTQYF.

The J gene is TRBJ2-7, the V gene TRBV27; 9 bases are shared with TRBD1. CDR1 is MNHEY, CDR2 SMNVEV, per germline (reference sequence). V dropped 6 bases and J dropped 1; count of bases not matched to a gene: 4. This CDR3 is built from 14 residues. In DNA, the CDR3 is TGTGCCAGCAGCCGAGGACAGGGGTCCTACGAGCAGTACTTC. This encodes CASSRGQGSYEQYF.

This chain connects TRBV19 to TRBJ2-3; 9 positions agree with TRBD1. Germline CDR1 is LNHDA and CDR2 is SQIVND (reference sequence). The CDR3 is 14 residues long. V lost 7 bases to trimming and J lost 4 bases; unmatched junction nucleotides: 6. CDR3 protein: CASTEGQGSDTQYF. CDR3 in DNA: TGTGCCAGTACAGAAGGACAGGGGTCAGATACGCAGTATTTT.

This CDR3 is CASSDQILAGGTDTQYF. The DNA of the CDR3 is TGTGCCAGCAGTGACCAAATACTAGCGGGAGGCACAGATACGCAGTATTTT. The genes are TRBV6-1 and TRBJ2-3, with 11 bases that match TRBD2. The V and J ends lost 3 bases and 1 base, in that order; junction bases with no gene match: 6. CDR1 is MNHNS, CDR2 SASEGT, per germline. The CDR3 covers 17 residues.

This chain uses TRBV5-6 with TRBJ2-1; no clear D. Per germline, CDR1 SGHDT and CDR2 YYEEEE. Between the trimmed V and J ends, which lost 0 bases and 15 bases, there was a span of 13 bases. The CDR3 is 12 residues long. CDR3 residues: CASSLARLRRFF. Written as DNA, the CDR3 is TGTGCCAGCAGCTTGGCGAGACTGCGGCGGTTCTTC.

The chain employs TRBV7-2 and TRBJ2-3, with TRBD2 matching over 11 bases. The CDR3 consists of 15 residues. With 6 bases clipped from V and 6 bases from J, the junction kept 8 bases outside the gene matches. Germline V gene lookup returns CDR1 SGHTA and CDR2 FQGNSA. CDR3 protein: CASRGRLAGSDTQYF. The CDR3 DNA reads TGTGCCAGCAGGGGAAGACTAGCGGGATCTGATACGCAGTATTTT.

J is TRBJ2-7 and V is TRBV6-6; 9 positions agree with TRBD1. There are 15 residues in the CDR3. The J segment lost 4 bases and the V segment lost 2 bases, leaving 6 bases of the junction unmatched. Germline V CDR1 and CDR2: MNHNY, SVGAGI (reference sequence). CDR3 nucleotides: TGTGCCAGCAGTTACCCGGGACAGGGCAGGTACGAGCAGTACTTC. It codes for CASSYPGQGRYEQYF.

The chain is built from TRBV29-1 and TRBJ2-3; tentative D call: TRBD1 (6 bases). Germline V lookup: CDR1 SQVTM, CDR2 ANQGSEA. The CDR3 length is 12 residues. Between the trimmed V and J ends, which lost 5 bases and 4 bases, there was a span of 10 bases. CDR3 amino acids: CSVHRESDTQYF. The CDR3 DNA reads TGCAGCGTTCACAGGGAATCAGATACGCAGTATTTT.